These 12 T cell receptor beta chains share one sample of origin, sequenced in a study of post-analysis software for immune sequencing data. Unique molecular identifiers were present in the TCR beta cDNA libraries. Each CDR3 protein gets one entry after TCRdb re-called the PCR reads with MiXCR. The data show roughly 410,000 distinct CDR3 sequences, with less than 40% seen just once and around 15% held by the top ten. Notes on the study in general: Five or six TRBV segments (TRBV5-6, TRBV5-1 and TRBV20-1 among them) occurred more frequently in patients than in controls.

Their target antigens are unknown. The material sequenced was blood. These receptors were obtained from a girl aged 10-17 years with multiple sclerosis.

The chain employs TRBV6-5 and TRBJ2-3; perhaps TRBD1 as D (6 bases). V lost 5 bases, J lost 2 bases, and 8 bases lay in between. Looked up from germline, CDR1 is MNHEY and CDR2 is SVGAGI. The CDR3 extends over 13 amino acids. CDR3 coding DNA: TGTGCCAGCAGTCGGACAGCCACAGATACGCAGTATTTT. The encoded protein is CASSRTATDTQYF.

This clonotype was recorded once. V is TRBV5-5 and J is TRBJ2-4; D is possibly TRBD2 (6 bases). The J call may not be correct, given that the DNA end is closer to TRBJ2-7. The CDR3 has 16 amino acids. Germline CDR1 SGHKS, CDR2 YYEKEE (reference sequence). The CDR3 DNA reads TGTGCCAGCAGTGGCGAAGTTGGGGGAGGAGGCTACGAGCAGTACTTC. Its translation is CASSGEVGGGGYEQYF.

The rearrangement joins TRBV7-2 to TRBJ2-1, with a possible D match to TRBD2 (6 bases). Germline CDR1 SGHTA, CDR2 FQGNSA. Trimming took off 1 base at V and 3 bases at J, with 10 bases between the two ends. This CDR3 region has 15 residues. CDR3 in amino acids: CASSLGSSGYNEQFF. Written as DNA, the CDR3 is TGTGCCAGCAGCTTAGGGAGTAGCGGCTACAATGAGCAGTTCTTC.

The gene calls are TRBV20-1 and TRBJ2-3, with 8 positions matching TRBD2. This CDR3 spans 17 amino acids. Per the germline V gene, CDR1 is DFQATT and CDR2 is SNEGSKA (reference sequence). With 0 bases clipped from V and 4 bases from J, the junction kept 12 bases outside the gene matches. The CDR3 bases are TGCAGTGCTAGAGATCTTTGGAGCGGGGGCCAGTCAGATACGCAGTATTTT. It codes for CSARDLWSGGQSDTQYF.

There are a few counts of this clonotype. The CDR3 DNA reads TGCAGTGCTAGAGAACGGGGGGGCAAAAACACTGAAGCTTTCTTT. Protein: CSARERGGKNTEAFF. The chain has TRBV20-1 and TRBJ1-1, with D maybe TRBD1 (6 bases). The germline V and J ends were trimmed by 0 bases and 2 bases, with 13 bases remaining between them. CDR1 and CDR2 from the germline V gene are DFQATT and SNEGSKA (reference sequence). This CDR3 spans 15 amino acids.

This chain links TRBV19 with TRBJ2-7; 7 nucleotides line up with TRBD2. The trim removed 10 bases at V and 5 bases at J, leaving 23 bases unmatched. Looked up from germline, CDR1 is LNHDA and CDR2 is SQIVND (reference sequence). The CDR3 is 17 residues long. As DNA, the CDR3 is TGTGCCAAAAAGGGAGTGGCTGCGGGGGTCCTTATGGACGAGCAGTACTTC. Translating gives CAKKGVAAGVLMDEQYF.

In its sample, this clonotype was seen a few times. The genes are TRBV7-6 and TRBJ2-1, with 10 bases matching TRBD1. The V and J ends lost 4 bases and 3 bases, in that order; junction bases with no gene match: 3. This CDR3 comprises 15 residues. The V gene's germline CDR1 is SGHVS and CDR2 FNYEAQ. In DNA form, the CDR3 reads TGTGCCAGCAGCTATCGGGACAGGGGCTACAATGAGCAGTTCTTC. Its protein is CASSYRDRGYNEQFF.

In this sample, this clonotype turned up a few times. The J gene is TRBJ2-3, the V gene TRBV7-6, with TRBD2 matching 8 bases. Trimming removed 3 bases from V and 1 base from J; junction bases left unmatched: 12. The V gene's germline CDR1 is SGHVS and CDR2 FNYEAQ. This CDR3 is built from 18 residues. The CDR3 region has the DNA TGTGCCAGCAGCTTTTACATAGCGGGGATTACCCGCACAGATACGCAGTATTTT. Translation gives CASSFYIAGITRTDTQYF. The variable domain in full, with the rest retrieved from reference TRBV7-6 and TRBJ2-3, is GAGVSQSPRYKVTKRGQDVALRCDPISGHVSLYWYRQALGQGPEFLTYFNYEAQQDKSGLPNDRFSAERPEGSISTLTIQRTEQRDSAMYRCASSFYIAGITRTDTQYFGPGTRLTVL.

Written as DNA, the CDR3 is TGCAGTGTCGGGGCACCTCACCAAGAGACCCAGTACTTC. The encoded protein is CSVGAPHQETQYF. This chain joins TRBV20-1 and TRBJ2-5; D may match TRBD1 or TRBD2 (5 bases each). From germline, CDR1 is DFQATT and CDR2 SNEGSKA (reference sequence). This CDR3 is 13 amino acids long. Between the trimmed V and J ends, which lost 7 bases and 0 bases, there was a span of 12 bases.

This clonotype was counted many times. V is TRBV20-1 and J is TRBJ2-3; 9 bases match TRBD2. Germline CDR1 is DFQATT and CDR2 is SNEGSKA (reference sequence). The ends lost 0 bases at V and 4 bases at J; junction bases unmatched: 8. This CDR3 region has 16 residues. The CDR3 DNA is TGCAGTGCTAGAGAACCGCTAGCGGGGAAGTCAGATACGCAGTATTTT. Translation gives CSAREPLAGKSDTQYF.

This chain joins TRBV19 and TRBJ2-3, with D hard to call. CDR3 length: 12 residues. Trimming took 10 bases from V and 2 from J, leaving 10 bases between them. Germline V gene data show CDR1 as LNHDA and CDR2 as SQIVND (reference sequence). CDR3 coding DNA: TGTGCCACAGCCCTATCCACAGATACGCAGTATTTT. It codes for CATALSTDTQYF. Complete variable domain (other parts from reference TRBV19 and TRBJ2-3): DGGITQSPKYLFRKEGQNVTLSCEQNLNHDAMYWYRQDPGQGLRLIYYSQIVNDFQKGDIAEGYSVSREKKESFPLTVTSAQKNPTAFYLCATALSTDTQYFGPGTRLTVL.

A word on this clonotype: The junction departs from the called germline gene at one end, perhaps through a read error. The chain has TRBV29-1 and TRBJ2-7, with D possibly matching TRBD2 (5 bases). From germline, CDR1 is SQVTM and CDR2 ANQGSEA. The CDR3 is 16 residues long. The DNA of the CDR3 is TGCGGCGTTGAAGGGAAGTTTGGGAGCGTGAGTGGGGAGCAGTACTTC. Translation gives CGVEGKFGSVSGEQYF.